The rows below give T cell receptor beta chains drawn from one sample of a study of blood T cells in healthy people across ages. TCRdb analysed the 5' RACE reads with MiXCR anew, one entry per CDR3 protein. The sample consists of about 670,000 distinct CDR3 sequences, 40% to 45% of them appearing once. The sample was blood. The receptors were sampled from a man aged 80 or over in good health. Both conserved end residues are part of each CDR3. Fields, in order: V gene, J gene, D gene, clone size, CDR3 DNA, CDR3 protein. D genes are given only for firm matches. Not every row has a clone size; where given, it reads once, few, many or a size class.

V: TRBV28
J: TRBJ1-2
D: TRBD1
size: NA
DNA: TGTGCCAGCAGTACCACAGGGGGCGCAAGTGGCTACACCTTC
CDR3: CASSTTGGASGYTF

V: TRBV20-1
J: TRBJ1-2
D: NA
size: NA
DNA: TGCAGTGCGGGGGTGAGCGGCTACACCTTC
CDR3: CSAGVSGYTF

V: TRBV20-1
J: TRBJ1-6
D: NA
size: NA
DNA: TGCAGTGCTAGAGTGGAAGGGGAAGATAATTCACCCCTCCACTTT
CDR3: CSARVEGEDNSPLHF

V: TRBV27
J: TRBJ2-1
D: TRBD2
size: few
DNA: TGTGCCAGCAGTTTTAGCGGGAGCGGCAGTGAGCAGTTCTTC
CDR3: CASSFSGSGSEQFF

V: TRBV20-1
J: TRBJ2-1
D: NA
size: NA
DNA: TGCAGTGCTCCACTGAGGGGAAGCTCCTACAATGAGCAGTTCTTC
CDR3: CSAPLRGSSYNEQFF

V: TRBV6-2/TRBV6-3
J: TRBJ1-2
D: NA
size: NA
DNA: TGTGCCAGCAGTTACCCGGGGAACAACCACTATGGCTACACCTTC
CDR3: CASSYPGNNHYGYTF

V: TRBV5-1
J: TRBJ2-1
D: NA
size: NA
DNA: TGCGCCAGCAACTTGATCGAGACAGGAGGCTCGGGTGAGCAGTTCTTC
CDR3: CASNLIETGGSGEQFF

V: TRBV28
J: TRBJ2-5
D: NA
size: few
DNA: TGTGCCAGCAAGGGGCCCCCGAGAGGGACCCAGTACTTC
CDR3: CASKGPPRGTQYF

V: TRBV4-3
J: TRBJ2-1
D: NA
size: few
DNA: TGCGCCAGCAGCCAAGTAAGGCAGGTAAACAATGAGCAGTTCTTC
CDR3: CASSQVRQVNNEQFF

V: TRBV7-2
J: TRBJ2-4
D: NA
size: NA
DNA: TGTGCCAGCAGCTTATCTTTTGGGACTGTAGACAAAAACATTCAGTACTTC
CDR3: CASSLSFGTVDKNIQYF

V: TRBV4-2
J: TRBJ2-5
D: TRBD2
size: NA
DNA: TGTGCCAGCAGCCAGATCACTAGCGGGGGGGCGGTAGAGACCCAGTACTTC
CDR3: CASSQITSGGAVETQYF

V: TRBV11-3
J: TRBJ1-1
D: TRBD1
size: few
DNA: TGTGCCAGCAGCACCGGACAGGATGGGACTGAAGCTTTCTTT
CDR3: CASSTGQDGTEAFF

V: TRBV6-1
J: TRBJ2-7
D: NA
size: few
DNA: TGTGCCAGCAGTGAAGGCATAGGGTTCGGCTACGAGCAGTACTTC
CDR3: CASSEGIGFGYEQYF

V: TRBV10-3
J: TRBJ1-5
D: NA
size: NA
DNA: TGTGCCATCAGTGAGTCAATAAGACCCCAGCATTTT
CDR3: CAISESIRPQHF

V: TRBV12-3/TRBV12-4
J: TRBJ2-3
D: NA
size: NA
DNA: TGTGCCAGCAGGAGGGGAGCAGATGCGCAGTATTTT
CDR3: CASRRGADAQYF

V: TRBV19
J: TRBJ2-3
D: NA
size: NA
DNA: TGTGCCAGTAGTATTAGGGACAGCACAGATACGCAGTATTTT
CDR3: CASSIRDSTDTQYF

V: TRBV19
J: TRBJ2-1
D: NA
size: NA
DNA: TGTGCCAGTAGTATTGGCCTCTCTAATGAGCAGTTCTTC
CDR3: CASSIGLSNEQFF

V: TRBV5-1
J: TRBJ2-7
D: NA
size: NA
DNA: TGCGCCAGCAGCTTGGCCGTGGGGCCACAATACGAGCAGTACTTC
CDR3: CASSLAVGPQYEQYF

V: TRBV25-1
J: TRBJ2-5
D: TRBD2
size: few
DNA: TGTGCCAGCAGTGAATCCGGGACTAGCGGCCAAGAGACCCAGTACTTC
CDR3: CASSESGTSGQETQYF

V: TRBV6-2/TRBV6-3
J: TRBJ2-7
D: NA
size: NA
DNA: TGTGCCAGCAGAGGGGGTCGTTCCAGGTCGACCTACGAGCAGTACTTC
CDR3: CASRGGRSRSTYEQYF

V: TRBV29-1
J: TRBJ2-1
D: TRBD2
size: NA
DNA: TGCAGCGCTGAGGGACTAACGGGGGGAAAGGTTAATGAGCAGTTCTTC
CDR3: CSAEGLTGGKVNEQFF

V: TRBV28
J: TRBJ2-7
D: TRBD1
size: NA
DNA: TGTGCCAGCAGTAAAGGGGGCGGCGTATCCTACGAGCAGTACTTC
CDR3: CASSKGGGVSYEQYF

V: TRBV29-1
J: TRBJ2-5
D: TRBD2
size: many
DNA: TGCAGCGTTGTGGGGGGGGACTTCCAAGAGACCCAGTACTTC
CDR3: CSVVGGDFQETQYF

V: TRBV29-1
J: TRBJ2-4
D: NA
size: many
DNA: TGCAGCGTTGAAGATTGGGAGAGGAGCATTCAGTACTTC
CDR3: CSVEDWERSIQYF

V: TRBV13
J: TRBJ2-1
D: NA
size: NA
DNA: TGTGTCAGCAGCTTAATCGGAGAGGGCAATGAGCAGTTCTTC
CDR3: CVSSLIGEGNEQFF

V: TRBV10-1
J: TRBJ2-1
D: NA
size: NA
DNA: TGCGCCAGCAGTGGTGGCGGGGGCCTCGACAATGAGCAGTTCTTC
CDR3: CASSGGGGLDNEQFF

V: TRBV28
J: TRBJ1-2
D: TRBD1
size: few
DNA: TGTGCCAGCAGTTGGACAGGGGGGTTCTATGGCTACACCTTC
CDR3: CASSWTGGFYGYTF

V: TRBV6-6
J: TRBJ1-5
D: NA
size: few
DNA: TGTGCCAGCAGGGGGGGTGGGGACAATCAGCCCCAGCATTTT
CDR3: CASRGGGDNQPQHF

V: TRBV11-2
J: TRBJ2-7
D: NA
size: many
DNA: TGTGCCAGCAGACAGGCTGGGGTCTACGAGCAGTACTTC
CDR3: CASRQAGVYEQYF

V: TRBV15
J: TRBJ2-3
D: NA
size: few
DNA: TGTGCCACCAGCAGTTGGAACCGGGCCCCCGGCGCAGATACGCAGTATTTT
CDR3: CATSSWNRAPGADTQYF

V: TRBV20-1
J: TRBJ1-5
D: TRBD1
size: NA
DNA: TGCAGTGCTAGAGCCTCAGGACAGGCCAATCAGCCCCAGCATTTT
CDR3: CSARASGQANQPQHF

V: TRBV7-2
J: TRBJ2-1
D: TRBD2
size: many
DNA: TGTGCCAGCAGCTTAGTGGCGGGAGGTATTTACAATGAGCAGTTCTTC
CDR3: CASSLVAGGIYNEQFF

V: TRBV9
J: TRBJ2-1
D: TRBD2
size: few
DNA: TGTGCCAGCAGCGTAGCAGCGGGAGTTGAGCAGTTCTTC
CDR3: CASSVAAGVEQFF

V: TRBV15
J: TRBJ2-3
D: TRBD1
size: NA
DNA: TGTGCCACCAGCAGAGAGACAGGGGGCCTTAGAGCTACGCAGTATTTT
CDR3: CATSRETGGLRATQYF

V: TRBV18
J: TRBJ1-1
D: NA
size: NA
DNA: TGTGCCAGCGTCACCACGGGGGACACTGAAGCTTTCTTT
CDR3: CASVTTGDTEAFF

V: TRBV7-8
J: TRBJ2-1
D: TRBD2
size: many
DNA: TGTGCCAGCAGCTACCGGGGGGGCTCCTACAATGAGCAGTTCTTC
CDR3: CASSYRGGSYNEQFF